The clone carrying this T cell receptor beta chain has a single count. Its antigen is undetermined. The data were obtained in a study of cytomegalovirus exposure and HLA in healthy donors. Findings and limits, study-wide: Reports described diagnosis of cytomegalovirus status by the classifier as highly specific and sensitive.

The germline gives CDR1 LNHDA, CDR2 SQIVND (reference sequence). There are 15 residues in the CDR3. V lost 5 bases and J 0 bases, leaving 11 bases between the germline ends. The donors belonged to the approximately 120-subject validation cohort, separate from the approximately 670-subject first cohort. The table came from immunoSEQ multiplex PCR; TCRdb's copy has only in-frame clones and leaves some out. The profile shows 110,000 to 150,000 clones, 80% to 90% of them singletons. Sequenced input: PBMCs. This TCR was sampled from a woman between 18 and 30 years old in good health and CMV-seropositive. The chain carries TRBV19 and TRBJ2-1; D call uncertain. In nucleotides, the CDR3 is TGTGCCAGTAGTCTTGTACAGAGCTCCTACAATGAGCAGTTCTTC. Translation gives CASSLVQSSYNEQFF.